This TCR beta chain stems from a study of control samples from healthy donors and cancer patients. This clone was detected once. Here immunoSEQ multiplex PCR was the method, and the copy in TCRdb shows in-frame clones only, minus some. This sample yields under 200,000 clones, of which around 94% are seen a single time; 14% belongs to the top ten. The receptor comes from a man in his sixties with colorectal cancer. Sequencing input: PBMCs.

CDR3 nucleotide sequence: TGTGCCAGCAGCCCCGGGGCGAACACCGGGGAGCTGTTTTTT. Amino acids: CASSPGANTGELFF. The chain combines TRBV11-2 with TRBJ2-2; a weak D match, TRBD2 (5 bases). V was pared by 5 bases and J by 0 bases, with 7 bases between. The CDR3 totals 14 residues. The germline V gene has CDR1 SGHAT and CDR2 FQNNGV.